These T cell receptor beta chains were read from a single sample in a study of control samples from healthy donors and cancer patients. Sequencing used immunoSEQ multiplex PCR; TCRdb keeps in-frame clones, though not all of them. The table lists some 40,000 clones, about 95% of them singletons. The sequencing input was blood. These receptors were obtained from a man in his 60s in good health. CDR3s include the opening cysteine and the closing phenylalanine or tryptophan. The D gene is left open where the match is weak. Some rows mark clone size as missing; the rest say once, few, many or name a class of expanded clone.

size: .; V: TRBV28; J: TRBJ1-3; D: .; DNA: TGTGCCAGCAGTTTAGACACCTCCTACTCTGGAAACACCATATATTTT; CDR3: CASSLDTSYSGNTIYF
size: .; V: TRBV18; J: TRBJ2-1; D: TRBD2; DNA: TGTGCCAGCTCACCAGCCGGTCGTAGCGGGAAATCCTACAATGAGCAGTTCTTC; CDR3: CASSPAGRSGKSYNEQFF
size: .; V: TRBV7-2; J: TRBJ1-6; D: .; DNA: TGTGCCAGCAGCTTAGGGGGGGTGAATTCACCCCTCCACTTT; CDR3: CASSLGGVNSPLHF
size: .; V: TRBV5-1; J: TRBJ2-1; D: .; DNA: TGCGCCAGCAGCCCCCTGGACTCTTCCTACAATGAGCAGTTCTTC; CDR3: CASSPLDSSYNEQFF
size: .; V: TRBV6-2/TRBV6-3; J: TRBJ1-1; D: .; DNA: TGTGCCAGCAGTTACTCGATAGAGGTGATATGGGGCTCAAACACTGAAGCTTTCTTT; CDR3: CASSYSIEVIWGSNTEAFF
size: few; V: TRBV19; J: TRBJ1-5; D: .; DNA: TGTGCCAGTAGTGAAAACAAGAATCAGCCCCAGCATTTT; CDR3: CASSENKNQPQHF
size: .; V: TRBV11-2; J: TRBJ2-7; D: TRBD2; DNA: TGTGCCAGCAGCTACCGTACAGCGGGGAGAGAGCAGTACTTC; CDR3: CASSYRTAGREQYF
size: .; V: TRBV24-1; J: TRBJ2-3; D: .; DNA: TGTGCCACCAGTGCTGGGGCCAGCACAGATACGCAGTATTTT; CDR3: CATSAGASTDTQYF
size: .; V: TRBV24-1; J: TRBJ2-2; D: .; DNA: TGTGCCACCAGTGATTCGAGCCCCGACCTAGCAGGCACCGGGGAGCTGTTTTTT; CDR3: CATSDSSPDLAGTGELFF
size: .; V: TRBV19; J: TRBJ2-7; D: TRBD1; DNA: TGTGCCAGTAGTATATTATGGGGGACAGAGCCCTACGAGCAGTACTTC; CDR3: CASSILWGTEPYEQYF
size: .; V: TRBV18; J: TRBJ2-5; D: .; DNA: TGTGCCAGCTCAACTCTCTGGCAAGAGACCCAGTACTTC; CDR3: CASSTLWQETQYF